The present entry profiles one TCR beta chain with its context. This clonotype was seen many times. Which antigen it targets is not known. Base qualities are missing; no much larger clone stands one base away. The receptor library was made with multiplex PCR. TCRdb names Illumina HiSeq 4000 as the instrument used. CDR3 regions were amplified by Arm-PCR with iRepertoire HTBI primers to construct TCR beta libraries. Before sequencing, the PCR products underwent gel purification. Per the original workflow: Across samples, approximately 68 TRBV and 13 to 15 TRBJ segments were identified and used for gene usage analysis of CDR3 amino acid clonotypes. COPE and FqMerger were used to merge the filtered high-quality paired reads into contigs. BLAST was used to align contigs to the IMGT TRBV, TRBD and TRBJ reference genes, and CDR3 was defined following IMGT. Any clonotype with a frequency above 0.1% was classified as a highly expanded clone. Shannon entropy was used to measure repertoire diversity, and the Gini coefficient was used to measure V-J evenness. Clonotypes shared by more than one individual were considered public. TCRdb took the public reads, trimmed them with fastp at Q25, ran MiXCR for clone calling and kept in-frame beta chains. Each record represents a unique CDR3 protein, reported with the most common genes and DNA among its rows. V and J calls and clone size were set by TCRdb, not the authors. The sample table contains approximately 400,000 distinct CDR3 sequences; only one count was recorded for roughly 20% of them. The top ten constitute roughly 20% of the sample.

This sample was included in a study of regulatory T cells in long-lasting Graves disease (dated by TCRdb to the early 2020s). Study-wide context: To count as having persistent Graves' disease, a patient had to have received antithyroid drug treatment for over 5 years with TSH receptor autoantibodies remaining persistently positive. This study used TCR sequencing and RNA sequencing of peripheral blood to compare persistent Graves' disease patients against newly diagnosed Graves' disease patients. The study was conducted in China and was registered as a clinical trial. A total of about 33 samples underwent TCR sequencing, from roughly 13 patients with persistent Graves' disease and some 20 patients with newly diagnosed Graves' disease. On average, persistent Graves' disease patients in the clinical cohort had been on antithyroid drugs for around ten years.

The time point label for this specimen denotes: persistent/refractory GD, antithyroid drugs over 5 years with positive TRAb. RNA was extracted from PBMCs in TRIzol for both TCR sequencing and RNA sequencing. The diagnosis of Graves' disease was made according to American Thyroid Association guidelines. The patients came from an endocrinology department in Xi'an, China. Each patient gave roughly 8.4 milliliters of peripheral blood, collected in an EDTA anticoagulant tube. Ficoll Paque Plus density gradient separation was used to isolate PBMCs, and no further T cell sorting was performed. RNA quality was checked with an Agilent 2100 Bioanalyzer and agarose gel, and concentration with a NanoDrop 2000. General findings and caveats noted by the study authors: Only peripheral blood was studied, because thyroid tissue, the primary lesion, was inaccessible. The small sample size was acknowledged by the authors as a limitation that may reduce accuracy. Preferential use of TRBV28, TRBJ1-2 and TRBJ2-5 was observed in persistent disease, whereas TRBV20-1 and TRBJ2-1 were favored in newly diagnosed disease. Only the TCR beta chain was sequenced and analyzed. Persistent patients shared more public clonotypes among themselves (around 3,000) than newly diagnosed patients did (over 900). Compared with newly diagnosed patients, persistent Graves' disease patients had lower TCR Shannon entropy and fewer highly expanded clones, which suggests clonal expansion.

The CDR3 contains 12 residues, cysteine and phenylalanine counted. This entry keeps only the CDR3 DNA: 36 bases, framed from base 1. V drops 6 bases and J drops 4 bases, leaving 10 bases in between. Taken from the germline V gene, the CDR1 and CDR2 loops are MDHEN and SYDVKM. In this chain, TRBV28 is recombined with TRBJ2-7; the D gene lacks a confident call. Sequences were derived from peripheral blood mononuclear cells (PBMCs), sampled when the disease was refractory, from a patient treated with antithyroid drugs. The receptor comes from a female donor with Graves disease. The CDR3: CASSEPVYEQYF. The DNA is as follows: TGTGCCAGCAGCGAGCCTGTTTACGAGCAGTACTTC.